This T cell receptor (beta chain) was recovered during a study of blood T cell repertoires in COVID-19 (dated by TCRdb to 2019 to 2021). With respect to the entire study: Collaborator samples came from the United States, Italy and Spain and covered acute and convalescent phases of COVID-19. Sample metadata almost always included a de-identified subject ID, COVID-19 status, age in years and sex. The dataset comprised deeply sampled blood TCRbeta repertoires from subjects exposed to, actively infected with, or recovered from COVID-19. The repertoires were released in a freely available public database intended as a resource for research on the immune response to SARS-CoV-2. The prospective study material was composed of cDNA or gDNA derived from T cells, B-cell-depleted T cells, or PBMCs. The samples were drawn from two sources: the first 160 participants of the ongoing ImmuneRACE study, and fewer than 1,500 subjects contributed by 6 global collaborators. Where available, HLA class I and class II types were obtained from metadata supplied by the sample provider rather than from assay-based typing. Findings and caveats that apply to the study as a whole: Clinical and demographic metadata were provided uncurated, with the amount varying by source and participant.

At one collaborating source in Seattle, patients were enrolled during active infection and were followed longitudinally through the course of disease. Each collaborating institution followed its own protocols to collect whole blood in K2EDTA tubes. For TCRbeta analysis, collaborators shipped samples as frozen whole blood, isolated PBMCs, or DNA extracted from either of those sample types. As to this clone: Its target antigen remains unknown. No base quality information exists; no much larger clone differs at one position.

TCRbeta CDR3 regions were amplified from genomic DNA by means of the immunoSEQ Assay, a bias-controlled multiplex PCR. In the source study's methods: Within the assay, amplification of reference gene primers was used to estimate how many nucleated cells each sample contained. To quantify the absolute abundance of each unique TCRbeta CDR3 rearrangement, sequence reads were collapsed and filtered. For each sample, productive Simpson clonality was calculated as the square root of Simpson's diversity index over productive rearrangements. Imported from immuneACCESS, the table was reduced by TCRdb to in-frame sequences with V and J called. These copies leave out some clones; in studies compared against another copy, an unresolved V gene accounts for under half, and the cause of the remainder is not known. For V, J and clone size, that table is used; D and trimming come from the DNA. The sample table lists approximately 330,000 clones, 87% of them with a count of one. The ten largest clonotypes hold approximately 9.4% of the sample.

The CDR3 runs 11 amino acids, cysteine and phenylalanine included. Here the CDR3 DNA is all that survives: 33 bases in frame from base 1. CDR1 and CDR2 (SQVTM, ANQGSEA) derive from the germline V gene. Trimming removed 4 bases from V and 1 base from J, leaving 4 bases between the germline ends. The TCR was taken from a man aged 25 to 40 with COVID-19, enrolled during active disease. The sequence is built from TRBV29-1 and TRBJ1-2, with the D segment identity uncertain. The sample consisted of peripheral blood. In nucleotide form, the sequence is TGCAGCGTTGCCCTTAACTATGGCTACACCTTC. This encodes CSVALNYGYTF. Beyond the CDR3, the reference TRBV29-1 and TRBJ1-2 genes provide the residues; the full variable domain reads: SAVISQKPSRDICQRGTSLTIQCQVDSQVTMMFWYRQQPGQSLTLIATANQGSEATYESGFVIDKFPISRPNLTFSTLTVSNMSPEDSSIYLCSVALNYGYTFGSGTRLTVV.